A single TCR beta chain is shown here with its context. Its antigen target is currently unknown. No per-base quality is available; no much larger clone lies one base away. The data derive from a study of a mutant IDH1 vaccine in newly diagnosed glioma (dated by TCRdb to the early 2020s). Regarding the research as a whole: Vaccination began 4-6 weeks after radiotherapy alone, or alongside temozolomide cycles in the chemotherapy-containing groups. Of the roughly 34 treated patients, around 62% were male and around 38% were female, and a mean age of roughly 41 years was recorded. Before enrollment, patients had received standard therapy of radiotherapy alone, temozolomide alone, or radiochemotherapy with temozolomide; most received the combination. The week-35 safety follow-up was designated visit V12, and the week-47 end of study was designated visit V13. Peripheral blood was drawn at six visits: V03 (baseline), V05, V07, V10, V12 and V13. Longitudinal TCRB deep sequencing was performed for roughly 25 treated patients wherever samples were available for exploratory analyses.

From the germline V gene (reference sequence), CDR1 is LNHDA and CDR2 is SQIVND. At the junction V is shortened by 11 bases and J by 7 bases, with 5 bases in between. From its cysteine to its phenylalanine, the CDR3 spans 8 amino acids. The kept DNA is CDR3 alone, 24 bases in frame from the first base. The method was the immunoSEQ multiplex PCR assay. Rearranged TCR beta chain sequences were amplified using the hsTCRB Kit according to the manufacturer's protocol. TCRB libraries were sequenced on an Illumina MiSeq. Under the source paper's analysis protocol: The proprietary platform of the kit vendor was used for demultiplexing, trimming and gene mapping. Entries here come from immuneACCESS through TCRdb and include only in-frame sequences with V and J called. Some clones fail to appear in such tables; in the studies checked, an unresolved V gene covers under half of the shortfall, and the cause of the remainder is unknown. V and J calls and clone size are copied from that table; D and trimming were computed from the DNA. In this sample the table shows 70,000 or so clones, around 87% of which occur a single time. About 2% of the sample comes from the top ten.

The sample's time point label is to be understood as: week 35, safety follow-up. A 20-mer mutant IDH1 peptide at 300 micrograms in Montanide made up each vaccine dose, which was injected subcutaneously together with topical imiquimod. Eight vaccinations were administered to patients in weeks 1, 3, 5, 7, 11, 15, 19 and 23, corresponding to visits V03 through V10. All donors had newly diagnosed IDH1-mutant astrocytomas of WHO grade 3 or 4 that showed loss of nuclear ATRX. The samples were drawn from NOA16, a multicentre, single-arm, open-label phase I trial in Germany that tested a mutant IDH1 peptide vaccine in humans for the first time. Genomic DNA for TCRB sequencing was isolated from EDTA blood with the DNeasy Blood and Tissue Kit. General study outcomes and caveats: Vaccine-induced immune responses across multiple MHC alleles were detected in 90% to 95% of patients. The authors stated that sample limitations prevented analyses of patient blood samples from being reproduced. Pseudoprogression seemed to be unrelated to changes in the top peripheral T cell clonotypes found by TCRB sequencing. PBMC samples for TCRB deep sequencing were selected based on availability.

This receptor was obtained from a young man with glioma. The rearrangement combines TRBV19 with TRBJ2-5; there is no confident call for the D gene. The starting material was PBMCs, obtained from a glioma patient whose treatment included an IDH1 peptide vaccine. In nucleotides, the sequence is TGTGCCCCCGGGACCCAGTACTTC. This yields the protein CAPGTQYF.